This T cell receptor (beta chain) was identified in a study of T-cell memory formation after mild COVID-19. Study in general: TCR clustering was largely donor specific. Notes on the study in general: Contracting clones localized mainly to CM and EM when CD4+ and mainly to EMRA when CD8+. Contracting clones, day 15 to 85, had balanced CD4/CD8, and later expanders favored CD4+.

TCRdb re-analysed the 5' RACE reads in MiXCR, keeping a single row per CDR3 protein. The sample consists of roughly 510,000 distinct CDR3 sequences, 17% of them appearing once. With V trimmed by 4 bases and J by 2 bases, 4 bases remained unmatched. This CDR3 comprises 15 residues. Details on this clonotype: What it recognizes is unknown.

This chain uses TRBV12-3 or TRBV12-4 with TRBJ2-2; 7 nucleotides line up with TRBD1. The TCR was taken from an adult woman who had mild COVID-19 (a few samples of this study predate the infection). Cell type and time point are not known. Sample: PBMCs or a T cell subset sorted from them (not recorded which). The CDR3: CASSYRGQNTGELFF. DNA for the CDR3: TGTGCCAGCAGTTACAGGGGACAAAACACCGGGGAGCTGTTTTTT.